The rows below give T cell receptor beta chains drawn from one sample of a study of T cells in Graves' hyperthyroidism and ophthalmopathy. TCRdb itself ran the multiplex PCR reads through MiXCR, one entry per CDR3 protein. The sample contains some 300,000 distinct CDR3 sequences, roughly 18% of which appear only once. Material: blood. These receptors were collected from a man aged 50 to 59 with Graves' ophthalmopathy. Both conserved end residues are part of each CDR3. The order of the fields is CDR3 protein, CDR3 DNA, CDR3 length, J gene, V gene, clone size, D gene. The D gene is left open where the match is weak. Clone size is shown for a subset of rows, as once, few, many or a class of expanded clone.

CDR3: CASSAGLLGELFF; DNA: TGCGCCAGCAGCGCCGGTCTACTCGGGGAGCTGTTTTTT; length: 13; J: TRBJ2-2; V: TRBV5-1; size: -; D: -
CDR3: CSARSRTGNTGELFF; DNA: TGCAGTGCTAGATCCCGGACAGGAAACACCGGGGAGCTGTTTTTT; length: 15; J: TRBJ2-2; V: TRBV20-1; size: -; D: TRBD1
CDR3: CASSLNGEWDEQYF; DNA: TGTGCCAGCAGTTTAAATGGGGAATGGGACGAGCAGTACTTC; length: 14; J: TRBJ2-7; V: TRBV28; size: few; D: -
CDR3: CASSARDRSRPPLHF; DNA: TGTGCCAGCAGCGCCCGGGACAGATCCAGGCCACCCCTCCACTTT; length: 15; J: TRBJ1-6; V: TRBV11-2; size: many; D: TRBD1
CDR3: CASSQGGRVTDTQYF; DNA: TGCGCCAGCAGCCAAGGCGGGAGGGTGACAGATACGCAGTATTTT; length: 15; J: TRBJ2-3; V: TRBV4-1; size: -; D: TRBD2
CDR3: CSVETGASREQFF; DNA: TGCAGCGTGGAGACAGGAGCCTCCCGGGAGCAGTTCTTC; length: 13; J: TRBJ2-1; V: TRBV29-1; size: few; D: -
CDR3: CSVAIGGGPGELFF; DNA: TGCAGCGTTGCTATAGGGGGCGGACCCGGGGAGCTGTTTTTT; length: 14; J: TRBJ2-2; V: TRBV29-1; size: few; D: TRBD1
CDR3: CATSQTEYYGYTF; DNA: TGTGCCACCAGTCAGACAGAGTACTATGGCTACACCTTC; length: 13; J: TRBJ1-2; V: TRBV24-1; size: few; D: -
CDR3: CASRGQGFETQYF; DNA: TGTGCCAGCAGAGGACAGGGATTCGAGACCCAGTACTTC; length: 13; J: TRBJ2-5; V: TRBV12-3/TRBV12-4; size: many; D: TRBD1
CDR3: CASSSQGRNTGELFF; DNA: TGTGCCAGCAGCTCGCAGGGGCGGAACACCGGGGAGCTGTTTTTT; length: 15; J: TRBJ2-2; V: TRBV7-3; size: many; D: -
CDR3: CSARDKTPTRGSPLHF; DNA: TGCAGTGCTAGAGATAAGACCCCCACACGGGGTTCACCCCTCCACTTT; length: 16; J: TRBJ1-6; V: TRBV20-1; size: many; D: -
CDR3: CASRAGGSYEQYF; DNA: TGCGCCAGCAGGGCGGGAGGTTCCTACGAGCAGTACTTC; length: 13; J: TRBJ2-7; V: TRBV10-2; size: few; D: TRBD2
CDR3: CASSLGGTSGANILTF; DNA: TGTGCCAGCAGCTTAGGGGGGACCTCTGGGGCCAACATCCTGACTTTC; length: 16; J: TRBJ2-6; V: TRBV7-2; size: -; D: -
CDR3: CAISNGQGAPEQYF; DNA: TGTGCCATCAGTAATGGACAGGGGGCCCCCGAGCAGTACTTC; length: 14; J: TRBJ2-7; V: TRBV10-3; size: few; D: TRBD1
CDR3: CASSVESEQFF; DNA: TGTGCCAGCAGTGTTGAGAGTGAGCAGTTCTTC; length: 11; J: TRBJ2-1; V: TRBV2; size: many; D: -
CDR3: CATSEAGPRYEQYF; DNA: TGTGCCACCAGTGAGGCCGGACCGCGCTACGAGCAGTACTTC; length: 14; J: TRBJ2-7; V: TRBV24-1; size: few; D: -
CDR3: CASSLGSPLHF; DNA: TGTGCCAGCAGCTTAGGCTCACCCCTCCACTTT; length: 11; J: TRBJ1-6; V: TRBV6-2/TRBV6-3; size: -; D: -